This passage covers 19 T cell receptor beta chains from one sample sequenced in a study of blood T cell repertoires in COVID-19. TCRdb keeps only in-frame clones here, not all; method: immunoSEQ multiplex PCR. The table records more than 110,000 clones, 70% to 90% of them present only once. Sequencing was performed on PBMCs or T cells enriched from blood (not recorded which). The receptors were gathered from a man aged 50-60 years who had recovered from COVID-19.

This clone was recorded a few times. This specimen includes other DNA sequences encoding the same CDR3. The DNA for the CDR3 is TGTGCCAGCAGTGACCCAGCGGGAGGGTTGGATGAGCAGTTCTTC. Translating gives CASSDPAGGLDEQFF. The chain links TRBV6-1 to TRBJ2-1; TRBD2 agrees at 10 bases. V shed 3 bases, J shed 8 bases, and the junction held 7 bases outside the gene matches. Germline CDR1 reads MNHNS; CDR2 reads SASEGT. The CDR3 contains 15 residues.

The chain employs TRBV5-5 and TRBJ1-5; a possible D gene is TRBD1 (5 bases). Germline V gives CDR1 SGHKS, CDR2 YYEKEE (reference sequence). The CDR3 has 16 residues. Trimming shortened V by 0 bases and J by 1 base, and 11 bases separated the two germline ends. CDR3 sequence reads: CASSLAGGLSNQPQHF. In DNA form, the CDR3 reads TGTGCCAGCAGCTTGGCCGGGGGGTTGAGCAATCAGCCCCAGCATTTT.

The V gene is TRBV28, the J gene TRBJ1-2, with TRBD1 identical over 7 bases. CDR1 MDHEN and CDR2 SYDVKM come from the germline V gene. V trimming: 7 bases; J trimming: 4 bases; junction bases outside the gene matches: 6. The CDR3 length is 13 residues. The CDR3 nucleotides are TGTGCCAGCACCTCGGGACAGTTCTATGGCTACACCTTC. Its protein product is CASTSGQFYGYTF.

The V gene is TRBV27, the J gene TRBJ1-5; TRBD1 might be the D (6 bases). Trimming removed 4 bases at V and 6 bases at J, with 13 bases between. CDR3 size: 14 residues. Germline CDR1 and CDR2: MNHEY and SMNVEV (reference sequence). CDR3 amino acids: CASSSGGGGQPQHF. In DNA form, the CDR3 reads TGTGCCAGCAGTTCGGGGGGAGGGGGTCAGCCCCAGCATTTT.

The V gene is TRBV28, the J gene TRBJ2-2, with 10 bases identical to TRBD2. This CDR3 spans 17 amino acids. Looked up from germline, CDR1 is MDHEN and CDR2 is SYDVKM. Trimming removed 5 bases from V and 10 bases from J; junction bases left unmatched: 16. CDR3 amino acids: CASSPPRASGGGEELFF. The CDR3 coding sequence is TGTGCCAGCAGTCCGCCGAGGGCGAGCGGGGGGGGTGAGGAGCTGTTTTTT.

V is TRBV28 and J is TRBJ1-1; TRBD1 agrees at 7 bases. Looked up from germline, CDR1 is MDHEN and CDR2 is SYDVKM. The junction had 10 bases not matched to a gene; V was cut back by 2 bases and J by 10 bases. The CDR3 contains 14 residues. DNA for the CDR3: TGTGCCAGCAGTTTAGGGCCCCCGACAGGGAGAGCTTTCTTT. Its translation is CASSLGPPTGRAFF.

The J gene is TRBJ2-6, the V gene TRBV7-3; a possible D gene is TRBD2 (5 bases). This CDR3 is built from 16 residues. Trimming shortened V by 5 bases and J by 1 base, and 12 bases separated the two germline ends. In germline, CDR1 is SGHTA, CDR2 FQGTGA. DNA for the CDR3: TGTGCCAGCAGCCAAAGGTCGGGATCTGGGGCCAACGTCCTGACTTTC. Translated, it gives CASSQRSGSGANVLTF.

The rearrangement joins TRBV27 to TRBJ2-5; TRBD1 aligns across 8 bases. The germline CDR1 and CDR2 sequences are MNHEY and SMNVEV (reference sequence). This CDR3 contains 19 residues. V gave up 3 bases and J gave up 5 bases; unmatched junction bases: 20. DNA for the CDR3: TGTGCCAGCAGTTTGGGGCAGGGGGCGCGACGGCTAGGGGGGGAGACCCAGTACTTC. Protein product: CASSLGQGARRLGGETQYF.

The V gene is TRBV5-1, the J gene TRBJ1-6; D remains unclear. The CDR3 consists of 13 residues. Germline-derived CDR1 and CDR2 are SGHRS and YFSETQ. V was pared by 4 bases and J by 7 bases, with 9 bases between. CDR3 region: CASSRGQNSPLHF. CDR3 bases: TGCGCCAGCAGCAGAGGGCAGAATTCACCCCTCCACTTT.

The V gene is TRBV7-2, the J gene TRBJ1-4; possible D gene TRBD1, 5 bases. V shed 1 base and J shed 10 bases, with 16 bases lying between them. The germline V gene encodes CDR1 SGHTA and CDR2 FQGNSA. The CDR3 is made up of 15 amino acids. CDR3: CASSLDSALGGKLFF. For the CDR3, the DNA is TGTGCCAGCAGCTTAGATTCGGCGCTGGGGGGAAAACTGTTTTTT.

In its sample, this clone was seen once. The rearrangement links TRBV5-1 to TRBJ2-5; 9 positions match TRBD1. CDR3 length: 13 amino acids. V gave up 7 bases and J gave up 5 bases; unmatched junction bases: 6. CDR1 is SGHRS and CDR2 is YFSETQ in the germline V gene. The CDR3 region is CASHRQGVETQYF. CDR3 nucleotides: TGCGCCAGCCATCGACAGGGGGTTGAGACCCAGTACTTC. The full variable domain, completed using reference TRBV5-1 and TRBJ2-5, is KAGVTQTPRYLIKTRGQQVTLSCSPISGHRSVSWYQQTPGQGLQFLFEYFSETQRNKGNFPGRFSGRQFSNSRSEMNVSTLELGDSALYLCASHRQGVETQYFGPGTRLLVL.

This sequence joins TRBV7-2 and TRBJ1-2; maybe TRBD1 (6 bases). The germline V gene encodes CDR1 SGHTA and CDR2 FQGNSA. The CDR3 sequence is 16 residues long. V lost 1 base and J lost 0, with 12 bases in between. CDR3 amino acids: CASSLVQGSSNYGYTF. The CDR3 nucleotides are TGTGCCAGCAGCTTAGTACAGGGCTCATCTAACTATGGCTACACCTTC.

The chain uses TRBV11-3 and TRBJ2-3, with D possibly being TRBD1 (6 bases). Germline CDR1 reads SGHNT; CDR2 reads YENEEA. Trimming took 0 bases from V and 4 from J, leaving 11 bases between them. This CDR3 has 15 residues. The DNA of the CDR3 is TGTGCCAGCAGCTTAGATTCTTCAGGGGCAGATACGCAGTATTTT. This encodes CASSLDSSGADTQYF.

The chain is built from TRBV18 and TRBJ2-7; D is ambiguous. Germline CDR1 is KGHSH and CDR2 is LQKENI. V was shortened by 0 bases and J by 2 bases, with 5 bases between the two germline ends. This CDR3 is built from 13 residues. Written as DNA, the CDR3 is TGTGCCAGCTCACCACCCAGCGCCTACGAGCAGTACTTC. It yields the protein CASSPPSAYEQYF.

This clone was counted a few times. V gene TRBV4-3 combines with J gene TRBJ1-1; D call uncertain. The CDR3 length is 13 residues. CDR1 and CDR2 (germline): LGHNA, YSLEER. Trimming removed 1 base at V and 11 bases at J, with 14 bases between. CDR3 nucleotide sequence: TGCGCCAGCAGCCAAGTGATTTCCTACGTGGCTTTCTTT. It encodes CASSQVISYVAFF.

The chain recombines TRBV19 with TRBJ2-7; D may be TRBD1 (6 bases). Between the trimmed V and J ends, which lost 2 bases and 4 bases, there was a span of 15 bases. The CDR3 contains 15 residues. The germline V gene has CDR1 LNHDA and CDR2 SQIVND (reference sequence). CDR3: CASSIRTGPGYEQYF. The CDR3 DNA reads as TGTGCCAGTAGTATAAGAACAGGGCCAGGGTACGAGCAGTACTTC.

The rearrangement links TRBV5-1 to TRBJ2-3; no firm D call. V was cut by 0 bases and J by 0 bases, with 11 bases left in between. The CDR3 totals 16 residues. Germline CDR1 is SGHRS and CDR2 is YFSETQ. CDR3 protein: CASSLVPPPSTDTQYF. The CDR3 nucleotides are TGCGCCAGCAGCTTGGTTCCTCCCCCTAGCACAGATACGCAGTATTTT. Complete variable domain (other parts from reference TRBV5-1 and TRBJ2-3): KAGVTQTPRYLIKTRGQQVTLSCSPISGHRSVSWYQQTPGQGLQFLFEYFSETQRNKGNFPGRFSGRQFSNSRSEMNVSTLELGDSALYLCASSLVPPPSTDTQYFGPGTRLTVL.

In its sample, this clone was seen once. The chain uses TRBV18 and TRBJ1-3; 7 bases are shared with TRBD1. This CDR3 spans 15 amino acids. V lost 2 bases, J lost 0 bases, and 1 base stayed unmatched. CDR1 is KGHSH and CDR2 is LQKENI in the germline V gene. The CDR3 region has the DNA TGTGCCAGCTCACCAGACAGGGTCTCTGGAAACACCATATATTTT. This encodes CASSPDRVSGNTIYF.

The rearrangement joins TRBV29-1 to TRBJ2-3; 7 positions match TRBD2. CDR3 length equals 11 residues. Germline CDR1 and CDR2: SQVTM and ANQGSEA. With 7 bases clipped from V and 5 bases from J, the junction kept 3 bases outside the gene matches. The CDR3 DNA follows: TGCAGCGCTGGGGGGGGAGATACGCAGTATTTT. This codes for CSAGGGDTQYF.